This T cell receptor (beta chain) was sequenced for a study of blood T cell repertoires in COVID-19. On the study more broadly: Material from acute and convalescent COVID-19 was sourced from the United States, Italy and Spain. T cells, B-cell-depleted T cells, or PBMCs provided the cDNA or gDNA that served as material.

Under the authors' procedure: Nucleated cell counts were estimated from reference gene primer amplification. Some clones are missing from TCRdb's copy, which holds only in-frame ones; the method was immunoSEQ multiplex PCR. For V, J and clone size, that table is used; D and trimming come from the DNA. The sample gives around 20,000 clones, over 85% of which show up once; 4.1% is in the top ten. The CDR3 covers 15 residues. With V trimmed by 3 bases and J by 2 bases, 3 bases remained unmatched. Germline CDR1 and CDR2: SGHRS and YFSETQ. This chain joins TRBV5-1 and TRBJ1-2, with TRBD1 matching 11 bases. Material: peripheral blood. The origin of this receptor is a woman in her forties or fifties with active COVID-19. CDR3 sequence reads: CASSSGQGANYGYTF. CDR3 coding DNA: TGCGCCAGCAGCTCCGGACAGGGGGCCAACTATGGCTACACCTTC.